This T cell receptor (beta chain) was sequenced in a study of human T cells and chemical hapten exposure. Overall study context: 2% DPC applied to a roughly 2 cm by roughly 2 cm arm area sensitized donors. The study lasted approximately 26 weeks, and patients were dosed weekly with diphenylcyclopropenone on the scalp throughout. Study conclusions and caveats: Donors, who had alopecia, may show an immune response that differs from healthy people's.

Specified time point: patch test 1, 2 weeks after DPC sensitization. This sample's treatment: therapeutic diphenylcyclopropenone sensitization with weekly scalp DPC. In regard to this clonotype: The antigen remains unidentified.

MiXCR, applied by TCRdb to the RACE reads, yields one record per CDR3 protein. The table has tens of thousands of distinct CDR3 sequences, about 11% seen once; the top ten hold 2% to 2.5%. The sequencing used whole blood, collected in connection with sensitization to the hapten diphenylcyclopropenone (DPC). The clonotype originates from a man aged 35 to 55 with alopecia areata. Some clones in this sample may be carry-over from other donors' samples.

In nucleotides, the CDR3 is TGCGCCAGCAGCTTGGCCTTGGAGCGGGAGTATGAGCAGTTCTTC. Amino acid sequence: CASSLALEREYEQFF. V gene TRBV5-1 combines with J gene TRBJ2-1, with 8 positions matching TRBD2. CDR1 is SGHRS and CDR2 is YFSETQ in the germline V gene. The CDR3 runs 15 residues. Germline trimming cut 0 bases from V and 8 bases from J; bases unmatched to any gene: 7.